These T cell receptor beta chains were read from a single sample in a study of cytomegalovirus exposure and HLA in healthy donors. Profiling relied on immunoSEQ multiplex PCR, and the TCRdb table lists in-frame clones only, not all of them. The table lists 150,000 to 180,000 clones, about three quarters of them singletons. Material for sequencing was PBMCs. These receptors came from a woman in her forties in good health and CMV-seronegative. CDR3s include the opening cysteine and the closing phenylalanine or tryptophan. A D gene is named only where the DNA matches it firmly. Clone sizes are given selectively: once, few, many, or a class where the clone is expanded.

.	TRBJ2-7	TRBV11-2	TRBD1	TGTGCCAGCAGCTTAGTACCGGGACAGGGCTACGAGCAGTACTTC	CASSLVPGQGYEQYF
.	TRBJ2-1	TRBV5-1	TRBD2	TGCGCCAGCAGCTTGCGGGACATAGCGGGAGTTAATGAGCAGTTCTTC	CASSLRDIAGVNEQFF
.	TRBJ1-1	TRBV29-1	.	TGCAGCGTTGAGGGGGTTTCGGGGGTTGACACTGAAGCTTTCTTT	CSVEGVSGVDTEAFF
.	TRBJ2-7	TRBV27	TRBD2	TGTGCCAGCAGCCGAGGACTAGCGGGGGGCTGGAGAACCTACGAGCAGTACTTC	CASSRGLAGGWRTYEQYF
.	TRBJ1-1	TRBV7-9	.	TGTGCCAGCAGCTTAGTCGGCGGAGGTGACACTGAAGCTTTCTTT	CASSLVGGGDTEAFF
few	TRBJ1-1	TRBV5-1	.	TGCGCCAGCAGCCTCCAGGGCATGAACACTGAAGCTTTCTTT	CASSLQGMNTEAFF
.	TRBJ2-5	TRBV5-1	TRBD2	TGCGCCAGCAGCTTTGGAACGGGGGGGGAAGAGACCCAGTACTTC	CASSFGTGGEETQYF
few	TRBJ2-3	TRBV23-1	.	TGCGCCAGCAGTCAGTCCCCCGGGGGTACCCCCACAGATACGCAGTATTTT	CASSQSPGGTPTDTQYF
.	TRBJ1-2	TRBV30	.	TGTGCCTGGAGTGTGACGGGTGGCTACACCTTC	CAWSVTGGYTF
.	TRBJ2-5	TRBV30	TRBD1	TGTGCCTGGAGTCCTCGACAGGGAATGGGGCAGTACTTC	CAWSPRQGMGQYF
.	TRBJ2-3	TRBV11-3	TRBD2	TGTGCCAGCAGCCCAAGGACTAGCGGGACCAACACAGATACGCAGTATTTT	CASSPRTSGTNTDTQYF
.	TRBJ2-5	TRBV2	TRBD2	TGTGCCAGCAGTAGCCAGCGGGGGTTCCAAGAGACCCAGTACTTC	CASSSQRGFQETQYF
.	TRBJ1-1	TRBV7-9	TRBD1	TGTGCCAGCAGCCCCCGGGGACAGGGTGAAGCTTTCTTT	CASSPRGQGEAFF
.	TRBJ2-1	TRBV6-1	.	TGTGCCAGCACCGTAGGACTGAACAATGAGCAGTTCTTC	CASTVGLNNEQFF
.	TRBJ2-5	TRBV30	.	TGTGCCTTGGAGGCGATTCAAGAGACCCAGTACTTC	CALEAIQETQYF
.	TRBJ1-6	TRBV28	.	TGTGCCAGCAGTATCCACTCTGGTCCCTATAATTCACCCCTCCACTTT	CASSIHSGPYNSPLHF
.	TRBJ1-5	TRBV27	TRBD1	TGTGCCAGCAGTTGTCGTAGGATCCCCGACAGGGGAGGCAATCAGCCCCAGCATTTT	CASSCRRIPDRGGNQPQHF
.	TRBJ2-1	TRBV7-9	TRBD1	TGTGCCAGCAGGCCGGGACAGGCTACCTACAATGAGCAGTTCTTC	CASRPGQATYNEQFF
.	TRBJ1-1	TRBV25-1	.	TGTGCCAGCACCCTGGGGGCAGACACTGAAGCTTTCTTT	CASTLGADTEAFF
.	TRBJ2-7	TRBV5-1	.	TGCGCCAGCCGCTCGACGACCGGGCTGGGGCACCCCTACGAGCAGTACTTC	CASRSTTGLGHPYEQYF
.	TRBJ1-1	TRBV29-1	.	TGCAGCGTTGAAGTGGGCATTCGGGAAGCTTTCTTT	CSVEVGIREAFF